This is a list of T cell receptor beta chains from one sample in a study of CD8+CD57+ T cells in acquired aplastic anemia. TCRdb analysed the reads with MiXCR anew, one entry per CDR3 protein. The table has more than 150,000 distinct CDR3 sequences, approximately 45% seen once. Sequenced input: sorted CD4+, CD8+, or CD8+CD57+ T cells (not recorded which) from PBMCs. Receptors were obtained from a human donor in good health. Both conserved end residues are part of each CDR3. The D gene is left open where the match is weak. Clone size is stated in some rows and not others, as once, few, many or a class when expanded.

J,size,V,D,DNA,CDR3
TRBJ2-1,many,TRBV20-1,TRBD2,TGCAGTGCTCCAACCCAGCGGGAGCGCAATGAGCAGTTCTTC,CSAPTQRERNEQFF
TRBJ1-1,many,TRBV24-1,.,TGTGCCACCAGTGATTCTCGGGGGGCTTATCCTGAAGCTTTCTTT,CATSDSRGAYPEAFF
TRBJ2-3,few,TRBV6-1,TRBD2,TGTGCCAGCAGCCCCTATGGCGGGAGGGACACAGATACGCAGTATTTT,CASSPYGGRDTDTQYF
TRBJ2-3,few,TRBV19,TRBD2,TGTGCCAGTAGTACGGGGGGAGATACGCAGTATTTT,CASSTGGDTQYF
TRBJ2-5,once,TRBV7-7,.,TGTGCTAGCAGCGTGAACAGCAGGCAAGAGACCCAGTACTTC,CASSVNSRQETQYF
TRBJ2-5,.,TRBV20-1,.,TGCAGTGCTCGGGGGACGACCGCCCAAGAGACCCAGTACTTC,CSARGTTAQETQYF
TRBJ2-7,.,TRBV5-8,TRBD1,TGTGCCAGCAGCTTACAGGGGGCTTCCTACGAGCAGTACTTC,CASSLQGASYEQYF
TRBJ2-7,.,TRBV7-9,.,TGTGCCAGTCGCCGGGGGAGGGGGTCCTACGAGCAGTACTTC,CASRRGRGSYEQYF
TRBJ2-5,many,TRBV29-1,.,TGCAGCGTTGGTACTAGTGGCGAGACCCAGTACTTC,CSVGTSGETQYF
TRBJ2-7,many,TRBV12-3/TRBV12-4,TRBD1,TGTGCCAGCAATACACAGGGGTTCGAGCAGTACTTC,CASNTQGFEQYF
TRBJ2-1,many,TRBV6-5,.,TGTGCCAGCCGCCAGGGGTTATACAATGAGCAGTTCTTC,CASRQGLYNEQFF
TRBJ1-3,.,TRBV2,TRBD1,TGTGCCAGCACCCTTTTACGGGACAGGGTTCATTTT,CASTLLRDRVHF
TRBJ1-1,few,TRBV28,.,TGTGCCAGCAGTTGGGCAGGGATACCTGAAGCTTTCTTT,CASSWAGIPEAFF